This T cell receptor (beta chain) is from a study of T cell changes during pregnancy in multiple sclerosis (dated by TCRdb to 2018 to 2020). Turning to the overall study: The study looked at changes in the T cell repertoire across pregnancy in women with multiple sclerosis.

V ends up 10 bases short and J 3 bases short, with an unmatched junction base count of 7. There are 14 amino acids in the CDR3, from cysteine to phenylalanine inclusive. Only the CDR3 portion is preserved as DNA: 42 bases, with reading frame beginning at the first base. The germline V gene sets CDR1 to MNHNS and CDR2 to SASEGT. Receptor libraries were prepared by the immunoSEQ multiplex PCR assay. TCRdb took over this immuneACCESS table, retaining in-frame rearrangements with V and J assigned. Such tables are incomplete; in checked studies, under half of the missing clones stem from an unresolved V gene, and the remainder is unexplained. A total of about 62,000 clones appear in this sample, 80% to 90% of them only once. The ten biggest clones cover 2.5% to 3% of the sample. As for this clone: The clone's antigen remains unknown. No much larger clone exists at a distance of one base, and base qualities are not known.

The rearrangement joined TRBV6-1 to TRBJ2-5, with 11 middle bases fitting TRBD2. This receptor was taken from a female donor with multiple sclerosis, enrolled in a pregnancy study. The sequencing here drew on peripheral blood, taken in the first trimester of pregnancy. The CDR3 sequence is CAIQGLAAEETQYF. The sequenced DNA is TGTGCCATCCAGGGACTAGCGGCCGAAGAGACCCAGTACTTC.